The rows below give T cell receptor beta chains drawn from one sample of a study of blood T cells in healthy people across ages. One entry per CDR3 protein results from TCRdb running MiXCR on the 5' RACE reads. The sample shows 700,000 to 950,000 distinct CDR3 sequences, around 46% of them seen only once. Sequenced input: blood. The source is a woman aged 55-70 years in good health. The CDR3 runs from the conserved cysteine through the conserved F or W. A D gene is named only where the DNA matches it firmly. Some rows have no size entry. The others give once, few or many, or a class for an expanded clone.

DNA | CDR3 | J | size | D | V
TGCAGTGCTCTAGCGGGAGGTCGGAATGAGCAGTTCTTC | CSALAGGRNEQFF | TRBJ2-1 | NA | TRBD2 | TRBV20-1
TGTGCCAGCAGCGACCCCGGGACAACCTACGAGCAGTACTTC | CASSDPGTTYEQYF | TRBJ2-7 | NA | NA | TRBV9
TGTGCCACCAGTGATTTACCGGGGGCGACGAACACCGGGGAGCTGTTTTTT | CATSDLPGATNTGELFF | TRBJ2-2 | NA | NA | TRBV24-1
TGTGCCAGCAGCTCCCGACAGGAATCACCCCTCCACTTT | CASSSRQESPLHF | TRBJ1-6 | few | NA | TRBV7-2
TGCAGCCCGACGTTAGCTTCCTACGAGCAGTACTTC | CSPTLASYEQYF | TRBJ2-7 | few | NA | TRBV20-1
TGTGCCAGCAGCTTACCGGGACAGGGGGCGCGTGGAGCTTTCTTT | CASSLPGQGARGAFF | TRBJ1-1 | NA | TRBD1 | TRBV5-6
TGTGCCAGCAGCGTAGACGGCAGCACCTACGAGCAGTACTTC | CASSVDGSTYEQYF | TRBJ2-7 | few | NA | TRBV9
TGTGCCAGCAGCCCCGCGGGAGGCCTTGGCTACACCTTC | CASSPAGGLGYTF | TRBJ1-2 | few | NA | TRBV6-6
TGTGCCAGCAGCCGGACAGGTACAGGACAGCCCCAGCATTTT | CASSRTGTGQPQHF | TRBJ1-5 | few | TRBD1 | TRBV14
TGTGCCACGGGTGGCGGGAGCGGCGGCAATGAGCAGTTCTTC | CATGGGSGGNEQFF | TRBJ2-1 | NA | TRBD2 | TRBV10-3
TGTGCCAGCAGCGCTGAACTAGCGGGAGGAGAGACCCAGTACTTC | CASSAELAGGETQYF | TRBJ2-5 | few | TRBD2 | TRBV7-9
TGCGCCAGCAGCGCCGCAGAGTCTAGCGGGGCCACCGGGGAGCTGTTTTTT | CASSAAESSGATGELFF | TRBJ2-2 | NA | TRBD2 | TRBV4-3
TGCAGTGCCAGGGAGCGGGGGCGATCCTACAATGAGCAGTTCTTC | CSARERGRSYNEQFF | TRBJ2-1 | NA | TRBD2 | TRBV20-1
TGCAGTGCTAGACCCACTACATCTAGCGGATTTCGCTCCTACAATGAGCAGTTCTTC | CSARPTTSSGFRSYNEQFF | TRBJ2-1 | few | TRBD2 | TRBV20-1
TGTGCCTGGAAGGAGGCAAACAATCAGCCCCAGCATTTT | CAWKEANNQPQHF | TRBJ1-5 | NA | NA | TRBV30
TGTGCCAGCCCCCAGCCCCTTGGCGGGGTAGAGACCCAGTACTTC | CASPQPLGGVETQYF | TRBJ2-5 | NA | NA | TRBV7-9
TGTGCCAGCAGCTTCCGGACTAGCGGGGACTCCTACGAGCAGTACTTC | CASSFRTSGDSYEQYF | TRBJ2-7 | NA | TRBD2 | TRBV3-1